This entry describes one TCR beta chain. Antigen specificity is unknown. Profiling relied on immunoSEQ multiplex PCR, and the TCRdb table lists in-frame clones only, not all of them. The sample contains about 110,000 clones, roughly nine tenths of which appear only once. The sample belongs to a study of T cell responses to AZD1222 COVID-19 vaccine. Study-wide results and limits: Two AZD1222 doses significantly raised spike-specific TCR breadth and depth over controls. Repertoire collection took place solely once the T cell response had peaked. As reported, nearly half of all spike-specific TCRs target variant regions that are unmutated. Possibly, clonal diversity was underestimated; donors were largely white British and included more females.

Germline assignment: CDR1 SGDLS and CDR2 YYNGEE. This CDR3 comprises 12 residues. Trimming took 6 bases from V and 4 from J, leaving 10 bases between them. This clonotype was sampled from an adult in good health. The sample was peripheral blood, taken on day 0 of MenACWY control vaccination. The gene calls are TRBV9 and TRBJ1-2, with D possibly matching TRBD1 (6 bases). CDR3 coding DNA: TGTGCCAGCACCCGGGACACCTATGGCTACACCTTC. As protein: CASTRDTYGYTF.